This T cell receptor beta chain was sequenced in a study of post-analysis software for immune sequencing data. Background on the study: The study covered relapsing-remitting, secondary progressive and progressive-relapsing courses of multiple sclerosis. General observations from the study: Significantly lower normalized Chao1 diversity was found in patients with multiple sclerosis relative to controls. When patients were compared with controls, 4 or 5 TRBV segments were more frequent, TRBV5-6, TRBV5-1 and TRBV20-1 among them.

The CDR3 extends over 16 amino acids. V lost 0 bases, J lost 0 bases, and 12 bases lay in between. CDR1 is SGDLS, CDR2 YYNGEE, per germline. Carried by the TCR beta cDNA libraries were unique molecular identifiers. Roughly 470,000 cDNA molecules came from around 1 to 10 million T cells. TCRdb re-analysed the PCR reads in MiXCR, keeping a single row per CDR3 protein. In the table there are some 240,000 distinct CDR3 sequences, less than 40% of which are singletons. Concerning this clonotype itself: As yet, its antigen is unknown.

The V and J genes are TRBV9 and TRBJ1-1; no clear D. The receptor was derived from a girl aged 10-17 years with multiple sclerosis. Specimen: blood. CDR3 residues: CASSVDGVAMNTEAFF. The CDR3, as DNA: TGTGCCAGCAGCGTAGATGGGGTAGCTATGAACACTGAAGCTTTCTTT.